This passage covers 5 T cell receptor beta chains from one sample sequenced in a study of shared clonotypes between healthy human individuals. Data came from immunoSEQ multiplex PCR; TCRdb stores just in-frame clones and leaves some out. The sample contains more than 550,000 clones, around 91% of which appear only once. Specimen: memory CD8+ T cells from PBMCs. As to subset: CD45RO+ cells pooled with CCR7-negative TemRA cells. These receptors were collected from a man aged 18 to 35 in good health. Some clones in this sample may be carry-over from other donors' samples.

The J gene is TRBJ1-1, the V gene TRBV27; D perhaps matches TRBD1 (5 bases). Germline assignment: CDR1 MNHEY and CDR2 SMNVEV (reference sequence). V lost 3 bases to trimming and J lost 4 bases, with 12 bases between them. There are 14 residues in the CDR3. The CDR3 DNA reads as TGTGCCAGCAGTTTTATCGGGGCGTTCACTGAAGCTTTCTTT. It encodes CASSFIGAFTEAFF.

The CDR3 nucleotides read TGTGCCAGCAGCCCGGATAAGGGACTAGCGTCTGAGCAGTTCTTC. It translates to CASSPDKGLASEQFF. The genes are TRBV27 and TRBJ2-1; TRBD2 matches at 10 bases. Unmatched junction bases numbered 11, after V lost 6 bases and J lost 9 bases. CDR3 length: 15 residues. CDR1 is MNHEY and CDR2 is SMNVEV in the germline V gene (reference sequence).

The chain employs TRBV6-9 and TRBJ1-2; D gene uncertain. V lost 5 bases to trimming and J lost 6 bases, with 13 bases between them. Per the germline V gene, CDR1 is MNHGY and CDR2 is SVAAGI. The length of the CDR3 is 13 residues. CDR3 sequence (DNA): TGTGCCAGCAGTCCACCCGTGCGGGATGGCTACACCTTC. This gives the protein CASSPPVRDGYTF.

V gene TRBV5-1 combines with J gene TRBJ2-7; D possibly matches TRBD1 or TRBD2 (6 bases each). This CDR3 is 12 amino acids long. Deletions cut 4 bases from V and 6 bases from J, with 11 bases between. Germline V CDR1 and CDR2: SGHRS, YFSETQ. CDR3 in amino acids: CASSGGGGEQYF. CDR3 bases: TGCGCCAGCAGCGGAGGGGGTGGCGAGCAGTACTTC.

The genes are TRBV27 and TRBJ2-1; perhaps D is TRBD1 or TRBD2 (5 bases each). Germline CDR1 reads MNHEY; CDR2 reads SMNVEV (reference sequence). The CDR3 spans 14 residues. The V gene lost 3 bases and the J gene lost 7 bases, with 13 bases spanning the gap. CDR3 in amino acids: CASSLGRRLNEQFF. CDR3 sequence (DNA): TGTGCCAGCAGTTTGGGGCGGAGACTAAATGAGCAGTTCTTC.